Listed below are T cell receptor beta chains from one sample, sequenced in a study of cytomegalovirus exposure and HLA in healthy donors. Generated by immunoSEQ multiplex PCR, the TCRdb table keeps only in-frame clones and is missing some. The sample yields about 200,000 clones, 65% to 90% seen once. Sequences were obtained from PBMCs. These receptors all stem from a woman in her twenties or thirties in good health and CMV-seronegative. The CDR3 runs from the conserved cysteine through the conserved F or W. The D gene is left open where the match is weak. Clone sizes are given selectively: once, few, many, or a class where the clone is expanded.

>TRBV11-2|-|-|TRBJ1-6
CASSLRAGVYDSPLHF
TGTGCCAGCAGCTTAAGAGCAGGGGTATATGACTCACCCCTCCACTTT
>TRBV30|-|TRBD2|TRBJ2-1
CAWSSLAQVGEQFF
TGTGCCTGGAGTTCACTAGCGCAGGTCGGTGAGCAGTTCTTC
>TRBV9|-|-|TRBJ2-3
CASSVSGFTDTQYF
TGTGCCAGCAGCGTAAGCGGTTTCACAGATACGCAGTATTTT
>TRBV6-6|-|TRBD1|TRBJ2-7
CASSYSLGQGHEQYF
TGTGCCAGCAGTTACTCGCTGGGACAGGGCCACGAGCAGTACTTC
>TRBV5-4|-|-|TRBJ1-2
CASSLDRTTYGYTF
TGTGCCAGCAGCTTGGACAGGACAACCTATGGCTACACCTTC
>TRBV9|-|TRBD2|TRBJ2-1
CASSVGLAGNNEQFF
TGTGCCAGCAGCGTAGGACTAGCGGGAAACAATGAGCAGTTCTTC
>TRBV18|few|TRBD1|TRBJ1-5
CASSLYTTTSGGQPQHF
TGTGCCAGCTCACTCTATACAACCACGTCAGGGGGCCAGCCCCAGCATTTT
>TRBV15|-|-|TRBJ1-5
CATSSQRGQRNQPQHF
TGTGCCACCAGCAGCCAGAGAGGACAGAGAAATCAGCCCCAGCATTTT
>TRBV14|-|-|TRBJ2-5
CASSRGHSETQYF
TGTGCCAGCAGCCGGGGACATTCCGAGACCCAGTACTTC
>TRBV11-2|-|-|TRBJ1-1
CASSWRVISTEAFF
TGTGCCAGCAGCTGGAGGGTGATATCCACTGAAGCTTTCTTT
>TRBV6-1|-|-|TRBJ1-4
CASSSGRAGEKLFF
TGTGCCAGCAGTTCAGGGAGGGCAGGTGAAAAACTGTTTTTT
>TRBV6-1|-|-|TRBJ2-4
CASSEWGPAKNIQYF
TGTGCCAGCAGTGAATGGGGGCCGGCCAAAAACATTCAGTACTTC
>TRBV5-1|-|TRBD2|TRBJ2-3
CASSWGLADLTDTQYF
TGCGCCAGCAGCTGGGGACTAGCGGATCTCACAGATACGCAGTATTTT
>TRBV11-2|-|-|TRBJ2-7
CASSISDSYEQYF
TGTGCCAGCAGCATTAGCGATTCCTACGAGCAGTACTTC
>TRBV7-9|-|-|TRBJ2-3
CASSLGATLDTQYF
TGTGCCAGCAGCTTAGGTGCAACTTTGGATACGCAGTATTTT
>TRBV5-1|-|-|TRBJ2-1
CASSLAPYNEQFF
TGCGCCAGCAGCTTGGCTCCCTACAATGAGCAGTTCTTC
>TRBV14|-|-|TRBJ2-2
CASSQWAGVVRNTGELFF
TGTGCCAGCAGCCAATGGGCAGGGGTTGTTCGGAACACCGGGGAGCTGTTTTTT
>TRBV7-2|-|TRBD2|TRBJ2-3
CASSSRLAGGADTQYF
TGTGCCAGCAGCTCCAGACTAGCGGGGGGCGCAGATACGCAGTATTTT
>TRBV9|-|-|TRBJ2-3
CASSVDLAKDTQYF
TGTGCCAGCAGCGTAGACCTAGCAAAAGATACGCAGTATTTT
>TRBV11-2|-|TRBD2|TRBJ2-1
CASSYHIAGRYNEQFF
TGTGCCAGCAGCTATCATATAGCGGGGAGGTACAATGAGCAGTTCTTC
>TRBV20-1|-|-|TRBJ2-5
CSSGSQETQYF
TGCAGCTCGGGGTCGCAAGAGACCCAGTACTTC
>TRBV19|-|-|TRBJ2-3
CASSIIYSTDTQYF
TGTGCCAGTAGTATAATCTACAGCACAGATACGCAGTATTTT
>TRBV18|-|TRBD2|TRBJ2-3
CASSLRTTFGLAGGPDTQYF
TGTGCCAGCTCACTCCGGACCACCTTCGGACTAGCGGGAGGCCCCGATACGCAGTATTTT
>TRBV27|-|-|TRBJ2-7
CASSFQGRNYEQYF
TGTGCCAGCAGTTTCCAGGGGAGAAACTACGAGCAGTACTTC
>TRBV5-4|once|TRBD2|TRBJ2-5
CASSSGGVAGGRETQYF
TGTGCCAGCAGCTCCGGGGGAGTAGCGGGGGGCCGGGAGACCCAGTACTTC
>TRBV28|-|TRBD2|TRBJ2-5
CASSFPSGVQETQYF
TGTGCCAGCAGTTTCCCCAGCGGGGTTCAAGAGACCCAGTACTTC
>TRBV28|-|-|TRBJ2-7
CASSPGGVGEQYF
TGTGCCAGCAGTCCAGGCGGGGTGGGCGAGCAGTACTTC
>TRBV27|-|-|TRBJ2-7
CASSLSGPLSYEQYF
TGTGCCAGCAGTTTGTCTGGGCCGCTCTCCTACGAGCAGTACTTC
>TRBV7-9|-|-|TRBJ1-3
CASSLGQRDTIYF
TGTGCCAGCAGCTTAGGCCAGCGAGACACCATATATTTT
>TRBV6-5|-|TRBD2|TRBJ2-1
CASSYSWGGTSEQFF
TGTGCCAGCAGTTACTCGTGGGGGGGTACCAGTGAGCAGTTCTTC
>TRBV7-2|-|-|TRBJ2-7
CASSLGGPAPYEQYF
TGTGCCAGCAGCTTAGGTGGGCCCGCACCCTACGAGCAGTACTTC
>TRBV7-6|-|-|TRBJ2-1
CASSSRLQEQFF
TGTGCCAGCAGTTCTCGGTTGCAAGAGCAGTTCTTC
>TRBV6-6|-|TRBD2|TRBJ2-1
CASSTRTSGRYNEQFF
TGTGCCAGCAGTACACGGACTAGCGGGAGGTACAATGAGCAGTTCTTC
>TRBV6-6|-|-|TRBJ1-4
CASKATGWDEKLFF
TGTGCCAGCAAGGCGACAGGTTGGGATGAAAAACTGTTTTTT
>TRBV6-1|once|-|TRBJ1-5
CASSVLGGAGDQPQHF
TGTGCCAGCAGTGTACTTGGTGGGGCAGGGGATCAGCCCCAGCATTTT
>TRBV6-5|-|-|TRBJ2-5
CASSYSWDIQETQYF
TGTGCCAGCAGTTACTCGTGGGACATACAAGAGACCCAGTACTTC
>TRBV7-9|-|-|TRBJ2-7
CASSKPGQTYEQYF
TGTGCCAGCAGCAAACCTGGACAGACCTACGAGCAGTACTTC
>TRBV27|-|TRBD1|TRBJ1-2
CASSDGTAFEGYTF
TGTGCCAGCAGTGATGGGACAGCCTTCGAAGGCTACACCTTC
>TRBV28|-|-|TRBJ1-1
CASKDRNTEAFF
TGTGCCAGCAAAGACAGGAACACTGAAGCTTTCTTT
>TRBV6-1|-|-|TRBJ1-3
CASSQGSGNTIYF
TGTGCCAGCAGTCAGGGCTCTGGAAACACCATATATTTT
>TRBV28|-|-|TRBJ1-2
CASSLGGYGYTF
TGTGCCAGCAGTTTAGGAGGCTATGGCTACACCTTC
>TRBV19|-|TRBD1|TRBJ1-2
CASSTETGGAYGYTF
TGTGCCAGTAGTACGGAGACAGGGGGCGCGTATGGCTACACCTTC
>TRBV15|-|TRBD2|TRBJ2-1
CATSGLADYNEQFF
TGTGCCACCAGCGGACTAGCGGATTACAATGAGCAGTTCTTC
>TRBV5-1|-|-|TRBJ1-2
CASSLARGSNYGYTF
TGCGCCAGCAGCCTGGCCCGGGGAAGCAACTATGGCTACACCTTC
>TRBV9|once|-|TRBJ2-7
CASSGTGSYEQYF
TGTGCCAGCAGCGGTACTGGGAGCTACGAGCAGTACTTC
>TRBV2|-|TRBD1|TRBJ2-5
CASSELGQGSETQYF
TGTGCCAGCAGTGAGCTGGGACAGGGGTCGGAGACCCAGTACTTC
>TRBV5-1|-|TRBD1|TRBJ2-7
CASSPRTGANEQYF
TGCGCCAGCAGCCCGAGGACAGGAGCTAACGAGCAGTACTTC
>TRBV5-1|-|-|TRBJ2-5
CASSLDGGSRSETQYF
TGCGCCAGCAGCTTGGATGGTGGGAGTAGATCAGAGACCCAGTACTTC
>TRBV2|-|TRBD2|TRBJ2-4
CASSAASGRNIQYF
TGTGCCAGCAGTGCAGCGAGCGGGAGGAACATTCAGTACTTC
>TRBV5-1|-|-|TRBJ2-1
CASSLQGMGAFEQFF
TGCGCCAGCAGCTTACAGGGAATGGGGGCCTTCGAGCAGTTCTTC
>TRBV7-8|-|-|TRBJ1-5
CASSLGRIGQPQHF
TGTGCCAGCAGCTTAGGCAGGATTGGGCAGCCCCAGCATTTT
>TRBV6-1|-|TRBD1|TRBJ2-7
CASRGQGSYEQYF
TGTGCCAGCAGGGGACAGGGATCCTACGAGCAGTACTTC
>TRBV2|-|TRBD1|TRBJ1-1
CASSRSGGYTEAFF
TGTGCCAGCAGTCGGTCAGGGGGCTACACTGAAGCTTTCTTT
>TRBV15|-|-|TRBJ2-5
CATSSWTNQETQYF
TGTGCCACCAGCTCATGGACTAACCAAGAGACCCAGTACTTC
>TRBV30|-|TRBD2|TRBJ2-3
CAWSPGLEGFGDTQYF
TGTGCCTGGAGTCCTGGACTAGAAGGGTTTGGGGATACGCAGTATTTT